These 30 T cell receptor beta chains were sequenced from one sample in a study of post-analysis software for immune sequencing data (dated by TCRdb to between 2014 and 2017). Broader findings and caveats from the paper: Significantly higher frequencies in patients than in controls were found for a few TRBV segments, including TRBV5-6, TRBV5-1 and TRBV20-1.

Antigen specificity for these receptors is unknown. Libraries were built with PCR. Sequenced on an Illumina HiSeq 2500. To reduce PCR and sequencing biases, unique molecular identifiers were incorporated into the TCR beta cDNA libraries. The public sequencing data were trimmed at Q25 with fastp and processed into clonotypes with MiXCR by TCRdb, which kept only in-frame beta chains. Each record represents a unique CDR3 protein, reported with the most common genes and DNA among its rows. The sample table contains 800,000 to 950,000 distinct CDR3 sequences; only one count was recorded for roughly 50% of them. The ten most abundant clones make up approximately 4.2% of the sample. Sequenced input: blood. The receptors were sampled from a girl between 5 and 17 years old with multiple sclerosis.

The chain couples TRBV27 to TRBJ2-2, with D uncertain. Trimming left V 1 base short and J 1 base short, with 7 bases between. The length of the CDR3 is 15 residues. CDR1 is MNHEY and CDR2 is SMNVEV in the germline V gene (reference sequence). The CDR3 nucleotides are TGTGCCAGCAGTTTATGGGCCCAGAACACCGGGGAGCTGTTTTTT. Translated, it gives CASSLWAQNTGELFF.

This clonotype has a handful of counts. V is TRBV5-8 and J is TRBJ1-3; no reliable D call. The CDR3 extends over 14 amino acids. The V and J ends lost 2 bases and 2 bases respectively, with 8 bases between them. Germline CDR1 and CDR2: SGHTS and YDEGEE. The CDR3 protein is CASSFGHPGNTIYF. CDR3 DNA: TGTGCCAGCAGCTTCGGGCATCCTGGAAACACCATATATTTT.

The chain links TRBV20-1 to TRBJ2-7, with D possibly being TRBD1 or TRBD2 (5 bases each). Germline-derived CDR1 and CDR2 are DFQATT and SNEGSKA (reference sequence). The CDR3 consists of 12 residues. V lost 7 bases and J lost 1, with 11 bases in between. The CDR3 region is CSVRGRSYEQYF. The CDR3 DNA follows: TGCAGTGTACGGGGCCGATCCTACGAGCAGTACTTC.

This chain uses TRBV5-5 with TRBJ1-1; a possible D gene is TRBD1 (5 bases). The V gene's germline CDR1 is SGHKS and CDR2 YYEKEE (reference sequence). The CDR3 is made up of 17 amino acids. V was clipped by 1 base and J by 2 bases, with 18 bases between them. The CDR3 is CASSLWGKGFSNTEAFF. For the CDR3, the DNA is TGTGCCAGCAGCTTGTGGGGGAAGGGCTTTAGTAACACTGAAGCTTTCTTT.

The V call is TRBV20-1, the J call TRBJ1-5; D uncertain. Per germline, CDR1 DFQATT and CDR2 SNEGSKA (reference sequence). Trimming took 6 bases from V and 1 from J, leaving 13 bases between them. The CDR3 extends over 14 amino acids. The CDR3 sequence: CSARDLMSNQPQHF. The DNA of the CDR3 is TGCAGTGCCCGAGACTTGATGAGCAATCAGCCCCAGCATTTT.

In this sample, this clonotype turned up a few times. The rearrangement links TRBV29-1 to TRBJ1-2, with 8 bases fitting TRBD1. Germline V lookup: CDR1 SQVTM, CDR2 ANQGSEA. The CDR3 sequence is 15 residues long. V was clipped by 1 base and J by 3 bases; unmatched bases: 7. The chain's CDR3 is CSVEARGQGDYGYTF. CDR3 DNA: TGCAGCGTTGAAGCCCGAGGACAGGGAGACTATGGCTACACCTTC.

This chain uses TRBV5-1 with TRBJ2-1; D gene ambiguous. Germline V lookup: CDR1 SGHRS, CDR2 YFSETQ. The V end was cut by 5 bases, the J end by 3 bases, with 12 bases between. The CDR3 length is 14 residues. DNA of the CDR3: TGCGCCAGCAGTTACCTTCTAGGCTACAATGAGCAGTTCTTC. Its protein product is CASSYLLGYNEQFF.

The genes are TRBV12-3 or TRBV12-4 and TRBJ2-7, with 11 bases identical to TRBD1. J gave up 0 bases and V 5 bases, and 9 bases lay outside the gene matches. The CDR3 is made up of 17 amino acids. CDR3 region: CASSKTGTGGHSYEQYF. In DNA, the CDR3 is TGTGCCAGCAGTAAGACCGGGACAGGGGGACACTCCTACGAGCAGTACTTC.

J is TRBJ2-4 and V is TRBV12-3 or TRBV12-4, with D perhaps TRBD1 (6 bases). The DNA end lines up better with TRBJ2-5; the J call may be wrong. This CDR3 region has 13 residues. The CDR3 reads CASQDSKEETQYF. The CDR3 bases are TGTGCCAGCCAGGACAGCAAGGAGGAGACCCAGTACTTC.

CDR3 DNA: TGTGCCAGCAGCCCCCCGGTTGTAACTGAAGCTTTCTTT. Its protein product is CASSPPVVTEAFF. V and J are TRBV6-2 or TRBV6-3 and TRBJ1-1; unclear D gene. Germline V lookup: CDR1 MNHEY, CDR2 SVGEGT. The CDR3 contains 13 residues. V lost 6 bases and J 5 bases, leaving 13 bases between the germline ends.

This chain links TRBV20-1 with TRBJ2-7; TRBD2 matches 13 bases. This CDR3 spans 20 amino acids. The J segment lost 1 base and the V segment lost 3 bases, leaving 18 bases of the junction unmatched. CDR1 is DFQATT and CDR2 is SNEGSKA in the germline V gene (reference sequence). This CDR3 is CSARENPGTSGKLRSYEQYF. The CDR3 coding sequence is TGCAGTGCTAGGGAAAACCCCGGGACTAGCGGGAAATTGAGGTCCTACGAGCAGTACTTC.

CDR3 protein: CASTEGPSSYNSPLHF. In DNA form, the CDR3 reads TGCGCCAGCACGGAGGGCCCAAGCTCCTATAATTCACCCCTCCACTTT. The chain joins TRBV5-1 to TRBJ1-6; D not resolved. Trimming cost V 6 bases and J 0 bases, with 13 bases left between them. Germline values: CDR1 SGHRS, CDR2 YFSETQ. CDR3 size: 16 residues.

The chain uses TRBV20-1 and TRBJ2-4, with TRBD1 matching 8 bases. This CDR3 has 15 amino acids. CDR1 is DFQATT and CDR2 is SNEGSKA in the germline V gene (reference sequence). V lost 0 bases and J lost 6; bases outside the gene matches: 7. CDR3 protein: CSARDITGGRNIQYF. CDR3 sequence (DNA): TGCAGTGCTAGAGATATCACAGGGGGTCGAAACATTCAGTACTTC.

The chain couples TRBV28 to TRBJ2-4; D remains ambiguous. The end of the DNA aligns better with TRBJ2-7, so the J call may be wrong. Germline assignment: CDR1 MDHEN and CDR2 SYDVKM. The CDR3 contains 13 residues. The CDR3 DNA follows: TGTGCCAGCAGTTCCCCCCCTTTCTACGAGCAGTACTTC. It yields the protein CASSSPPFYEQYF.

As regards this clonotype: The germline gene is not matched at one end of the junction; a read error may be the cause. The rearrangement joins TRBV5-1 to TRBJ2-1; 7 nucleotides agree with TRBD1. The CDR3 loop spans 15 amino acids. Germline V gene data show CDR1 as SGHRS and CDR2 as YFSETQ. The CDR3 here is CASSSPGQPYNDQFF. In DNA form, the CDR3 reads TGCGCCAGCAGCTCCCCGGGACAGCCATACAATGACCAGTTCTTC.

The J gene is TRBJ2-7, the V gene TRBV2, with a weak D call TRBD1 (5 bases). Looked up from germline, CDR1 is SNHLY and CDR2 is FYNNEI. This CDR3 spans 12 amino acids. V was clipped by 6 bases and J by 2 bases, with 8 bases between them. This CDR3 reads CASRQETYEQYF. The CDR3 DNA sequence: TGTGCCAGCAGACAGGAGACCTACGAGCAGTACTTC.

The chain has TRBV29-1 and TRBJ1-5; D may be TRBD1 (6 bases). The CDR3 consists of 12 residues. Per germline, CDR1 SQVTM and CDR2 ANQGSEA. The V and J ends lost 6 bases and 3 bases respectively, with 9 bases between them. DNA for the CDR3: TGCAGCGTAGGGGGTTACAATCAGCCCCAGCATTTT. Translated: CSVGGYNQPQHF.

This chain joins TRBV30 and TRBJ2-3; maybe TRBD2 (5 bases). Germline CDR1 reads GTSNPN; CDR2 reads SVGIG (reference sequence). The ends were cut back, 1 base at V and 4 bases at J, with 12 bases in the middle. This CDR3 spans 14 amino acids. CDR3 coding DNA: TGTGCCTGGAGTGCCGGAGTCGGGGCAGATACGCAGTATTTT. Translation gives CAWSAGVGADTQYF. Together with reference TRBV30 and TRBJ2-3, the CDR3 gives the full variable domain: SQTIHQWPATLVQPVGSPLSLECTVEGTSNPNLYWYRQAAGRGLQLLFYSVGIGQISSEVPQNLSASRPQDRQFILSSKKLLLSDSGFYLCAWSAGVGADTQYFGPGTRLTVL.

This rearrangement joins TRBV11-2 to TRBJ2-1, with TRBD2 matching 16 bases. Germline trimming cut 2 bases from V and 1 base from J; bases unmatched to any gene: 11. This CDR3 comprises 21 residues. CDR1 SGHAT and CDR2 FQNNGV come from the germline V gene. CDR3 sequence: CASSLIPGLAGGSLSYNEQFF. As DNA, the CDR3 is TGTGCCAGCAGCTTAATCCCGGGACTAGCGGGAGGGTCCCTGTCCTACAATGAGCAGTTCTTC.

This chain uses TRBV7-9 with TRBJ2-3; TRBD1 agrees at 9 bases. The CDR3 has 16 amino acids. CDR1 is SEHNR and CDR2 is FQNEAQ in the germline V gene (reference sequence). J lost 6 bases, V lost 5 bases, and 12 bases had no gene match. CDR3 protein: CASSDTGGANWDTQYF. DNA of the CDR3: TGTGCCAGCAGCGACACAGGGGGCGCAAATTGGGATACGCAGTATTTT.

This clonotype was counted a few times. The chain is built from TRBV15 and TRBJ2-7; D call uncertain. The V gene's germline CDR1 is LNHNV and CDR2 YYDKDF (reference sequence). Trimming left V 0 bases short and J 4 bases short, with 10 bases between. This CDR3 comprises 14 residues. CDR3 loop: CATSRDFVFYEQYF. CDR3 nucleotide sequence: TGTGCCACCAGCAGAGATTTCGTCTTTTACGAGCAGTACTTC.

The V call is TRBV20-1, the J call TRBJ2-1; 12 bases are shared with TRBD2. The V gene's germline CDR1 is DFQATT and CDR2 SNEGSKA (reference sequence). The J segment lost 6 bases and the V segment lost 0 bases, leaving 3 bases of the junction unmatched. The length of the CDR3 is 15 residues. For the CDR3, the DNA is TGCAGTGCTAGAGATCCTAGCGGGGGGGGCAATGAGCAGTTCTTC. Amino acids: CSARDPSGGGNEQFF.

The CDR3 DNA reads as TGCATGACGACTAGCGGGAGTGGTGAGACCCAGTACTTC. The encoded protein is CMTTSGSGETQYF. The genes are TRBV20-1 and TRBJ2-5; 12 bases map to TRBD2. The CDR3 is made up of 13 amino acids. Germline CDR1 is DFQATT and CDR2 is SNEGSKA (reference sequence).

This chain uses TRBV27 with TRBJ2-7; 14 bases line up with TRBD2. The J call may be faulty, since TRBJ2-1 better matches the DNA end. CDR1 and CDR2 (germline): MNHEY, SMNVEV (reference sequence). The CDR3 sequence is 15 residues long. DNA of the CDR3: TGTGCCAGCAGTTTCGGGACTAGCGGGGGTTATGAGCAGTTCTTC. Amino acids: CASSFGTSGGYEQFF.

In its sample, this clonotype was seen a few times. This rearrangement joins TRBV9 to TRBJ2-5; no clear D gene. Trimming pared 3 bases from V and 0 bases from J, leaving 9 bases between. The CDR3 extends over 14 amino acids. Germline assignment: CDR1 SGDLS and CDR2 YYNGEE. CDR3 loop: CASSAQLYQETQYF. CDR3 in DNA: TGTGCCAGCAGCGCCCAATTGTACCAAGAGACCCAGTACTTC.

The chain joins TRBV3-1 to TRBJ2-3; the D gene is possibly TRBD2 (5 bases). The CDR3 consists of 14 residues. Trimming pared 1 base from V and 4 bases from J, leaving 9 bases between. From germline, CDR1 is LGHDT and CDR2 YNNKEL (reference sequence). CDR3 residues: CASSQVAGPDTQYF. The CDR3 bases are TGTGCCAGCAGCCAAGTTGCGGGCCCAGATACGCAGTATTTT.

In its sample, this clonotype was seen a few times. The V gene is TRBV7-8, the J gene TRBJ1-2; D call uncertain. This CDR3 region has 16 residues. Trimming removed 5 bases at V and 0 bases at J, with 16 bases between. The germline CDR1 and CDR2 sequences are SGHVS and FQNEAQ. CDR3 residues: CASSPTTTNPNYGYTF. The CDR3, as DNA: TGTGCCAGCAGCCCGACTACGACAAATCCTAACTATGGCTACACCTTC.

This clonotype has more than one count but fewer than ten. The rearrangement links TRBV29-1 to TRBJ2-1, with D perhaps TRBD1 or TRBD2 (5 bases each). Germline V CDR1 and CDR2: SQVTM, ANQGSEA. The ends were cut back, 5 bases at V and 6 bases at J, with 14 bases in the middle. CDR3 length: 13 amino acids. The CDR3 sequence: CSVYRTALNEQFF. CDR3 in DNA: TGCAGCGTTTACAGGACTGCCCTCAATGAGCAGTTCTTC.

J is TRBJ1-5 and V is TRBV20-1; 11 bases map to TRBD1. The J segment lost 0 bases and the V segment lost 6 bases, leaving 4 bases of the junction unmatched. CDR3 length: 15 amino acids. Germline V CDR1 and CDR2: DFQATT, SNEGSKA (reference sequence). Written as DNA, the CDR3 is TGCAGTGCACAGGGACAGGGGGGTAGCAATCAGCCCCAGCATTTT. It specifies CSAQGQGGSNQPQHF.

This clonotype appeared a few times. The gene calls are TRBV27 and TRBJ2-5; 15 positions agree with TRBD2. From germline, CDR1 is MNHEY and CDR2 SMNVEV (reference sequence). This CDR3 spans 17 amino acids. V trimming: 5 bases; J trimming: 5 bases; junction bases outside the gene matches: 9. CDR3 sequence reads: CASSLGLAGGLGETQYF. For the CDR3, the DNA is TGTGCCAGCAGTCTGGGACTAGCGGGGGGATTAGGGGAGACCCAGTACTTC.